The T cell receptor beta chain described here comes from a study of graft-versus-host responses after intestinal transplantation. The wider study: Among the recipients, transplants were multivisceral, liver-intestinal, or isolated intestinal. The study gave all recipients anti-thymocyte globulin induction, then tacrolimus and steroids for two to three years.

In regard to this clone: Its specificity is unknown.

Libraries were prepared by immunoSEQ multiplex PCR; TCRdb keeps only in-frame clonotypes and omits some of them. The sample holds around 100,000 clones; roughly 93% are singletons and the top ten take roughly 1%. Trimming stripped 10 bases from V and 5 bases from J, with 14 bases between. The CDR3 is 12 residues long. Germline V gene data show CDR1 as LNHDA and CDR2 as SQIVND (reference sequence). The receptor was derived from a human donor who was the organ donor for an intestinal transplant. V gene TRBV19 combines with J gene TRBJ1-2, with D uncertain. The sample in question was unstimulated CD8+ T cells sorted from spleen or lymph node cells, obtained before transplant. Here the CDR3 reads CAISGPPYGYTF. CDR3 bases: TGTGCCATCAGCGGTCCCCCTTATGGCTACACCTTC.